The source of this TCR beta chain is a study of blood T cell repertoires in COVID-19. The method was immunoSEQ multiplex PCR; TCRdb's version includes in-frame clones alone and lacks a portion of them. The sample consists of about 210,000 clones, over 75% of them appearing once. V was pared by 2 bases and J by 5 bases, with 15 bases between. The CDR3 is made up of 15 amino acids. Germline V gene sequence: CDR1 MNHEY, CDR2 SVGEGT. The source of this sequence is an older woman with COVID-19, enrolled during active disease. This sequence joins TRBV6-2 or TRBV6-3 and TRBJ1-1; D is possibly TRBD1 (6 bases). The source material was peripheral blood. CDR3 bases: TGTGCCAGCAGTTACGTCCCAGGGGTAGGGACTGAAGCTTTCTTT. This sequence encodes CASSYVPGVGTEAFF.